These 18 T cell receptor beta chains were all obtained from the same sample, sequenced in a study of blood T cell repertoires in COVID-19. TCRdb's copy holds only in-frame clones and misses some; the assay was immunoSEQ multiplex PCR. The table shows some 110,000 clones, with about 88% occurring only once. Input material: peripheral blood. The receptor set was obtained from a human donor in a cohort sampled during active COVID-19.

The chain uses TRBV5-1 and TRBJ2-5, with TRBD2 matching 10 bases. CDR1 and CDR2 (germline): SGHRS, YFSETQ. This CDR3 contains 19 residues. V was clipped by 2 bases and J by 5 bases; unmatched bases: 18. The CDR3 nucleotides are TGCGCCAGCAGCTTCCCCAGACGAGCGGAGCGGGGGGGCACTGAGACCCAGTACTTC. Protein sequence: CASSFPRRAERGGTETQYF.

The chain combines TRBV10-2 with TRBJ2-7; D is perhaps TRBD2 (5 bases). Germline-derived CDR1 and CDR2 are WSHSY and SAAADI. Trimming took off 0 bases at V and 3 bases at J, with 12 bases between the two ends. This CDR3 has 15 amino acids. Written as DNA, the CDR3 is TGCGCCAGCAGTGAGTCGAGGGTAAGGAGCTACGAGCAGTACTTC. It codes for CASSESRVRSYEQYF.

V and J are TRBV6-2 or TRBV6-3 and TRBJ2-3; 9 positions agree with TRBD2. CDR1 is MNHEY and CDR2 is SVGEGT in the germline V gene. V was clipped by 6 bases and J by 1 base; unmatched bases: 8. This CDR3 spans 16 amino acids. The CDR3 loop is CASSTYSGGRTDTQYF. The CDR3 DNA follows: TGTGCCAGCAGCACCTATAGCGGGGGCCGCACAGATACGCAGTATTTT.

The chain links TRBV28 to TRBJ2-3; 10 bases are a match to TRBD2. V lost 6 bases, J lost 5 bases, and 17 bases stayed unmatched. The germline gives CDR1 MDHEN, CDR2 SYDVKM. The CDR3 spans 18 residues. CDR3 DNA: TGTGCCAGCAGACCCCACGTCGGGCTAGCGGGAGATGAAGATACGCAGTATTTT. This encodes CASRPHVGLAGDEDTQYF.

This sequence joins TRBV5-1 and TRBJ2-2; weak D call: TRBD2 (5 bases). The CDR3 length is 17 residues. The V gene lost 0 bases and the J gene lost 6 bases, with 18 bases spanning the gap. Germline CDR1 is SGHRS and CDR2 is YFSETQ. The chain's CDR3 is CASSLAEVGVRSGELFF. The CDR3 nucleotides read TGCGCCAGCAGCTTGGCCGAAGTCGGGGTTAGGTCCGGGGAGCTGTTTTTT.

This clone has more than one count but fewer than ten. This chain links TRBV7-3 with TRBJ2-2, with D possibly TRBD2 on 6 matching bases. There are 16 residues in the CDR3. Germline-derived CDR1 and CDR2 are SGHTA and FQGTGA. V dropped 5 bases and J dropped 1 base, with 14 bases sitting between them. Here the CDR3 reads CASSPSGWRNTGELFF. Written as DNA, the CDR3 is TGTGCCAGCAGCCCGAGCGGGTGGCGGAACACCGGGGAGCTGTTTTTT.

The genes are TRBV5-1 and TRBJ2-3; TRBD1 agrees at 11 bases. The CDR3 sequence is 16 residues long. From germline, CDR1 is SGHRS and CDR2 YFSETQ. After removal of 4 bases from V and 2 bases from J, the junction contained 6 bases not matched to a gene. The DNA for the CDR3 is TGCGCCAGCAGCCTTGGACAGGGGGCCCCCACAGATACGCAGTATTTT. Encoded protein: CASSLGQGAPTDTQYF.

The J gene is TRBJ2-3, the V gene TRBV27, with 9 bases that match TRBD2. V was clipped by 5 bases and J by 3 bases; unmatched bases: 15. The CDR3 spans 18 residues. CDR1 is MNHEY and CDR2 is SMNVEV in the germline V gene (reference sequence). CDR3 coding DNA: TGTGCCAGCAGTACCGCCGAGGGACTAGCTTTGAGTACAGATACGCAGTATTTT. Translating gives CASSTAEGLALSTDTQYF.

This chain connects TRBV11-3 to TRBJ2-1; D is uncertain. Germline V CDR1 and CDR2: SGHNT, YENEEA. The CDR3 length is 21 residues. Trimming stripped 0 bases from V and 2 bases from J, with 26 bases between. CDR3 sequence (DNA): TGTGCCAGCAGCTTAGACCTTGGCCAGATAGCTTCTAAACCCCCCTACAATGAGCAGTTCTTC. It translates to CASSLDLGQIASKPPYNEQFF.

CDR3 amino acids: CASSEMGRTNEKLFF. In DNA form, the CDR3 reads TGTGCCAGCAGTGAAATGGGGAGAACTAATGAAAAACTGTTTTTT. V gene TRBV6-1 combines with J gene TRBJ1-4; D gene ambiguous. The CDR3 has 15 amino acids. Germline V gives CDR1 MNHNS, CDR2 SASEGT. Trimming cost V 2 bases and J 1 base, with 8 bases left between them.

In nucleotides, the CDR3 is TGTGCCATCAGAACTGGGGCCACCGGGGAGCTGTTTTTT. It specifies CAIRTGATGELFF. The gene calls are TRBV10-3 and TRBJ2-2; perhaps TRBD1 as D (5 bases). V lost 6 bases to trimming and J lost 4 bases, with 9 bases between them. Germline V CDR1 and CDR2: ENHRY, SYGVKD. The CDR3 runs to 13 residues.

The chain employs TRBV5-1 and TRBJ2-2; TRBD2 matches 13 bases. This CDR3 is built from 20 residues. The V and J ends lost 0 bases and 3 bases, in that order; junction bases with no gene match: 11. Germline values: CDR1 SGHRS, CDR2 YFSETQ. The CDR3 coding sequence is TGCGCCAGCAGCTTGGGGAGGACTAGCGGGGGTTACCTGGACACCGGGGAGCTGTTTTTT. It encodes CASSLGRTSGGYLDTGELFF.

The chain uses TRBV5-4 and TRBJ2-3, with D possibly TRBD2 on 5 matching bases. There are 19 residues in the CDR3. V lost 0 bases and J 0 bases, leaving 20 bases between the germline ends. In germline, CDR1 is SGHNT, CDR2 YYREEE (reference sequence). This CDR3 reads CASSLGASTPFKSTDTQYF. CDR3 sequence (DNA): TGTGCCAGCAGCTTGGGGGCTAGCACCCCATTCAAGAGCACAGATACGCAGTATTTT.

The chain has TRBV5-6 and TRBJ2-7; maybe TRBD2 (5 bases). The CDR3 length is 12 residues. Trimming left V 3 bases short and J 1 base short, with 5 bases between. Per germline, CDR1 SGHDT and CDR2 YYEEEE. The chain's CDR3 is CASSSGSYEQYF. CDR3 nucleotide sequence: TGTGCCAGCAGCTCGGGGTCCTACGAGCAGTACTTC.

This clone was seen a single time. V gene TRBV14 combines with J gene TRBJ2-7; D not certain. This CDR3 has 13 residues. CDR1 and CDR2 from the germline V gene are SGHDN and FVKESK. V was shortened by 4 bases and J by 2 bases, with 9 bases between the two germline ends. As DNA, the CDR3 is TGTGCCAGCAGCCCCAGTCCCCCCTACGAGCAGTACTTC. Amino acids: CASSPSPPYEQYF.

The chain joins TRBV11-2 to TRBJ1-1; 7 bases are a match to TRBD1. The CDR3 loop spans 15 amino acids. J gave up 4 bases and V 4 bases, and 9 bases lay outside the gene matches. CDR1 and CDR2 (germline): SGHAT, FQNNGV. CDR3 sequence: CASSSYRGLATEAFF. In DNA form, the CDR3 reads TGTGCCAGCAGCTCCTACAGGGGTCTCGCCACTGAAGCTTTCTTT.

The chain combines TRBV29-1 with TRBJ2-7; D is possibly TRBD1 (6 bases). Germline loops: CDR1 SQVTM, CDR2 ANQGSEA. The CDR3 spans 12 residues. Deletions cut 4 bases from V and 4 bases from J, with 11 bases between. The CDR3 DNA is TGCAGCGTTGGAGGGGGTAAATACGAGCAGTACTTC. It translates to CSVGGGKYEQYF.

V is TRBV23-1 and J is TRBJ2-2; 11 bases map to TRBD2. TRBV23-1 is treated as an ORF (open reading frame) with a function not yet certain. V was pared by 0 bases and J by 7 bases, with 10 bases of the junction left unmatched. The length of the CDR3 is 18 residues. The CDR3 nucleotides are TGCGCCAGCAGTCAATCGGCGGGTAGCGGGAGGGCCTTCGGGGAGCTGTTTTTT. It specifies CASSQSAGSGRAFGELFF.